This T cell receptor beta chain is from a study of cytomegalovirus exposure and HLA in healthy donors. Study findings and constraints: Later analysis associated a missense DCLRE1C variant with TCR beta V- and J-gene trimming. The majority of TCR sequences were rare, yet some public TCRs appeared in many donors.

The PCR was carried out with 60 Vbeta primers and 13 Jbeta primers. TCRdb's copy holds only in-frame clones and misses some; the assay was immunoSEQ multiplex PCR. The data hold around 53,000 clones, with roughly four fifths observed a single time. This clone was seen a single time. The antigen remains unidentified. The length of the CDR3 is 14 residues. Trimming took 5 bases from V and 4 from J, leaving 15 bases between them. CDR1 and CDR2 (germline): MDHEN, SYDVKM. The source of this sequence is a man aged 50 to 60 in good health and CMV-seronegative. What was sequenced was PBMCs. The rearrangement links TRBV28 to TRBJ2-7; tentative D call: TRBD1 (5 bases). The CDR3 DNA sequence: TGTGCCAGCAGTGCGACAGTGACGGCTTACGAGCAGTACTTC. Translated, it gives CASSATVTAYEQYF.